These T cell receptor beta chains were read from a single sample in a study of blood T cell repertoires in COVID-19. Sequenced by immunoSEQ multiplex PCR; TCRdb stores in-frame clones only, minus some. The profile shows about 300,000 clones, approximately 86% of them singletons. The sample taken for sequencing was peripheral blood. Receptors originate from a man between 65 and 80 years old with acute or convalescent COVID-19. Each CDR3 is given without its conserved first and last residue. A D gene is named only where the DNA matches it firmly.

TRBJ2-1 | TRBV11-3 | TRBD1 | ASSRTGGNEQF
TRBJ2-7 | TRBV7-8 | - | ASSLRGEQY
TRBJ2-5 | TRBV12-3/TRBV12-4 | - | ASSFGPETQY
TRBJ2-7 | TRBV18 | TRBD2 | ASSPGGGYYEQY
TRBJ1-1 | TRBV11-3 | - | ASSNRGWVWTEAF
TRBJ2-2 | TRBV7-2 | TRBD2 | ASMGLAGGNTGELF
TRBJ1-4 | TRBV6-5 | - | ASSYWRDNEKLF
TRBJ2-7 | TRBV5-6 | TRBD1 | ASSLYDRVGIYEQY
TRBJ2-3 | TRBV7-2 | - | ASRTGTAGDTQY
TRBJ2-5 | TRBV6-5 | - | ASSPQGSGETQY
TRBJ1-5 | TRBV6-1 | - | ASSEAPDSYSNQPQH
TRBJ2-1 | TRBV6-6 | TRBD2 | ASIFRGPSGNNEQF
TRBJ1-1 | TRBV7-3 | - | ASSWLQGTEAF
TRBJ2-3 | TRBV24-1 | TRBD2 | AIDSSGRLADTQY
TRBJ2-3 | TRBV28 | TRBD2 | ASSFPPTFPGLAGGTDTQY
TRBJ2-7 | TRBV28 | - | ASSLPGYEQY